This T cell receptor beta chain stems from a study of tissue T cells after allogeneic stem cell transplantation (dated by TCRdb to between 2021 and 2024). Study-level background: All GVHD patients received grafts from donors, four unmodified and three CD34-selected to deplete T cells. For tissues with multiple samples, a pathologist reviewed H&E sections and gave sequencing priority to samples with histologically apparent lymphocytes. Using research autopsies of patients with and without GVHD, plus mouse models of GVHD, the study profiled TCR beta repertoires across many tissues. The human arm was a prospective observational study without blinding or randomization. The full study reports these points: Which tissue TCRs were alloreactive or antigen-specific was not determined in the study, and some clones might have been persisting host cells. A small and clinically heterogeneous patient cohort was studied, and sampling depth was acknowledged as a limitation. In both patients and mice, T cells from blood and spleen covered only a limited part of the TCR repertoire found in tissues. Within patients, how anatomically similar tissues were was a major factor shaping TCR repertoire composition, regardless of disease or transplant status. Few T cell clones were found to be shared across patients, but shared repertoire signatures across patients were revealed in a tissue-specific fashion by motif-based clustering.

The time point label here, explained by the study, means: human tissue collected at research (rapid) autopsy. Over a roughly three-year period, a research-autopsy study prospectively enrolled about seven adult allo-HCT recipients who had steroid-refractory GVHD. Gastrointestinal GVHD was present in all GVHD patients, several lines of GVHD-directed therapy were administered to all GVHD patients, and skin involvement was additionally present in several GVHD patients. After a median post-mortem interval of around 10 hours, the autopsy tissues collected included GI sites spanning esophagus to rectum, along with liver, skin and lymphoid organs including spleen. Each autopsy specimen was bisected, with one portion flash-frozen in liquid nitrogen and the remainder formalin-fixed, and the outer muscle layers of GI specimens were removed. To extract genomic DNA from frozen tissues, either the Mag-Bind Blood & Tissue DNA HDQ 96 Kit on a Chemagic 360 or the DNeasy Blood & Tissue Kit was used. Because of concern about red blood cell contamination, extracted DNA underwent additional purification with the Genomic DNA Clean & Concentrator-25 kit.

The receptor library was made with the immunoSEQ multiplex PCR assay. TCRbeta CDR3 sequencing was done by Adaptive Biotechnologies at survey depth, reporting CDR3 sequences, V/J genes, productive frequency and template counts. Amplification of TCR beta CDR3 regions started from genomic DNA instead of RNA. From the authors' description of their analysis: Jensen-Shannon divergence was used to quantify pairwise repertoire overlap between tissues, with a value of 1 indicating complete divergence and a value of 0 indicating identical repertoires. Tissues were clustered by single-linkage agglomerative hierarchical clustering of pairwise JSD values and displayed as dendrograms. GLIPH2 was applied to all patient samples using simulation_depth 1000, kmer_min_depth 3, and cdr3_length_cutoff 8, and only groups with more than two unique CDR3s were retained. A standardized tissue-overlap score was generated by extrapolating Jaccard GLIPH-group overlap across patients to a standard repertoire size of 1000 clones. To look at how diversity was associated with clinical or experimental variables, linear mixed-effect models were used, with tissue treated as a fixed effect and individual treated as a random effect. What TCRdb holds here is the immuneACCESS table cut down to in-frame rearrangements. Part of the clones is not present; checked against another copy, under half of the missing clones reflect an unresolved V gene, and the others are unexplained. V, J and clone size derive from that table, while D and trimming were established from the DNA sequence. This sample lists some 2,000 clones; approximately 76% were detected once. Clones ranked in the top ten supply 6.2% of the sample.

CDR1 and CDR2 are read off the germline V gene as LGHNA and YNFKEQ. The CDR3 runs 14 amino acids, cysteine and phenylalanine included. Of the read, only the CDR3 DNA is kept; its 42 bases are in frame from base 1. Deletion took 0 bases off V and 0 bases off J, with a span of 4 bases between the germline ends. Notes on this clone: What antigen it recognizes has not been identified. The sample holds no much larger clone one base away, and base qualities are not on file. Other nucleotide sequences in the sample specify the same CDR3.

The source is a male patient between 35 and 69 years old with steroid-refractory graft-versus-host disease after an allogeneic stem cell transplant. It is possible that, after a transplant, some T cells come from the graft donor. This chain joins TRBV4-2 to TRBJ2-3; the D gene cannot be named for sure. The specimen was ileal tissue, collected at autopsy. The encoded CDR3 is CASSQDRSTDTQYF. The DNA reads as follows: TGTGCCAGCAGCCAAGATCGCAGCACAGATACGCAGTATTTT.